This entry describes one TCR beta chain. Its specificity is not known. Germline is not matched at one junction end, which may reflect a read error. Some clones are missing from TCRdb's copy, which holds only in-frame ones; the method was immunoSEQ multiplex PCR. The table shows 57,000 or so clones, with 50% to 70% occurring only once. The sample belongs to a study of cytotoxic CD8 clonotypes in ibrutinib-treated CLL. On the study more broadly: Productive templates averaged approximately 260,000 per sample, and productive rearrangements 90,000 to 100,000.

CDR1 and CDR2 from the germline V gene are MNHEY and SMNVEV (reference sequence). This CDR3 has 19 residues. General study findings and limits: Public clonotypes proved infrequent, and on treatment they shrank or remained steady. An increase in clonality occurred at ibrutinib response, followed by a return toward baseline at progression.

The TCR comes from a human donor with chronic lymphocytic leukemia. This chain connects TRBV27 to TRBJ1-6, with 9 nucleotides matching TRBD1. Sequencing used PBMCs, obtained at disease progression, from a patient treated with ibrutinib. CDR3 coding DNA: TGTGCCAGCACCCCTTTCGGGACAGGGTTTAGCTCCCATAATTCACCCCTCCACTTT. It encodes CASTPFGTGFSSHNSPLHF.